This T cell receptor (beta chain) is from a study of blood T cell repertoires in COVID-19. The overall study: Researchers got acute and convalescent COVID-19 samples from the United States, Italy and Spain. T cells, B-cell-depleted T cells, or PBMCs provided the cDNA or gDNA that served as material.

Seattle-derived patients entered the study during active infection and were followed longitudinally. The germline V gene encodes CDR1 GTSNPN and CDR2 SVGIG (reference sequence). Trimming cost V 3 bases and J 9 bases, with 15 bases left between them. The CDR3 is 14 residues long. The data were produced by immunoSEQ multiplex PCR, yet TCRdb's version contains in-frame clones alone and is incomplete. The sample lists just under 350,000 clones, about 88% occurring once. What was sequenced was peripheral blood. The TCR sequence derives from an older woman with COVID-19, enrolled during active disease. The gene calls are TRBV30 and TRBJ1-6, with a weak D call TRBD1 (6 bases). CDR3 nucleotide sequence: TGTGCCTGGAGCGTCGGGGGGCGAGGTTCACCCCTCCACTTT. It is translated as CAWSVGGRGSPLHF.